This note documents a single T cell receptor (beta chain) sequence. This clonotype was seen a few times. Its recognized antigen is unknown. No per-base quality is available; no much larger clone lies one base away. Donors were approximately 42 systemically healthy Caucasian individuals from Russia aged 6 to 90 years. Around 9.9 milliliters of peripheral blood were collected from each donor into EDTA-treated Vacutainer tubes. Ficoll-Paque density-gradient centrifugation was used to isolate PBMCs, with at least 6.5 million per sample. Total RNA was extracted from PBMCs with Trizol reagent, with at least 5.5 micrograms obtained per sample. The percentages of naive CD45RAhigh/CD27high T cells were determined by flow cytometry on a PBMC aliquot from every donor. These data come from a study of blood T cells in healthy people across ages (dated by TCRdb to about 2015). Describing the broader study: In model experiments, template switching captured roughly one uniquely barcoded TCR beta cDNA molecule for every two T cells. The study measured age-related changes in TCR beta repertoire diversity using deep sequencing normalized with unique cDNA molecular identifiers. The donors were split into four age groups: young (average 16 years), middle-aged (roughly 40), aged (approximately 60) and long-lived (roughly 80). To avoid experimental bias, donors of different ages were spread randomly across the sequencing lanes. Two additional independent replicas of 1 million unique cDNA reads from the same blood draw were analyzed for two donors (one aged 18 to 29 and one aged 80 or older).

The library came from 5' RACE. Sequencing used an Illumina HiSeq 2500. A second PCR of 7 to 11 cycles was performed with a sample-barcoded 5' primer and a J-beta primer mix. A unique molecular identifier was introduced onto each TCR beta cDNA molecule by a template-switch 5' adaptor carrying 12 random nucleotides. Each sample yielded at least 3 million CDR3-containing paired-end reads. The Mint cDNA synthesis kit, primed by a TRBC-specific oligonucleotide, was used to synthesize first-strand cDNA from all RNA. All cDNA was treated with uracil-DNA glycosylase and then went through a first 18-cycle PCR with the universal primers M1SS and BC2_uni_R. Per the source publication's procedure: For normalization, 1 million high-quality reads were randomly selected from each sample, with every read carrying a distinct molecular identifier. Reads sharing molecular identifiers were discarded rather than binned into consensus sequences. MiTCR, set to a Q25 quality threshold and the strictest error-elimination algorithm, was used for CDR3 identification, clonotype clustering and error correction. A nonparametric unseen species model with Euler transformation was used to estimate lower-bound total TCR beta diversity. TCRdb redid the processing of the public reads, applying fastp at Q25 and MiXCR, and retained in-frame beta chains. Entries are consolidated by CDR3 protein sequence, retaining the most common genes and DNA. TCRdb, rather than the study authors, made the V and J calls. For this sample the table gives 600,000 to 850,000 distinct CDR3 sequences, of which 40% to 45% were detected only once. Together, the top ten hold roughly 20% of the sample.

Overall study outcomes, separate from this receptor: Donor CMV infection status was unknown, potentially confounding age-related changes in expanded clonotypes. Total diversity estimates from one million sequenced T cells were considered lower bounds and underestimates. The long-lived group showed more naive CD4+ T cells, fewer expanded clones and increased TCR diversity than the aged group, suggesting age selection. The percentage of naive T cells measured by flow cytometry correlated strongly with observed TCR beta diversity. Because profiling used bulk unsorted PBMCs, naive and antigen-experienced compartments could not be compared conclusively. As age increased, observed TCR beta diversity per million T cells dropped in a roughly linear way, and a significant reduction was already evident by age about 36.

The source is a woman aged 55-75 years in good health. The sequenced sample was blood.

The sequenced DNA is TGCAGTGCCCCACGACTCGACCTTACAAGAGGGACCCAGTACTTC. Its translation reads: CSAPRLDLTRGTQYF. This receptor chain uses TRBV20-1 and TRBJ2-5; the D gene cannot be resolved reliably. The CDR3 has 15 amino acids, counting the end cysteine and phenylalanine. Only CDR3 DNA remains: 45 bases, in frame from the first base. Trimming takes 6 bases from V and 7 bases from J, and the germline ends sit 24 bases apart. The germline V gene (reference sequence) supplies CDR1 DFQATT and CDR2 SNEGSKA.